This entry features one T cell receptor beta chain sequence. Assay used: immunoSEQ multiplex PCR; TCRdb lists only in-frame clones, some missing. The sample consists of tens of thousands of clones, 80% to 95% of them appearing once. Germline CDR1 reads SGHKS; CDR2 reads YYEKEE (reference sequence). The CDR3 length is 14 residues. V lost 0 bases and J 3 bases, leaving 10 bases between the germline ends. The source of the sample is a study of ipilimumab plus nivolumab after autologous stem cell transplantation. Patients got 3 mg/kg IV nivolumab weeks 1, 4, 7, 10, then biweekly through week 26. The chain recombines TRBV5-5 with TRBJ2-7; D is unclear. Specimen: PBMCs, collected in a trial of ipilimumab plus nivolumab as post-transplant consolidation. This receptor was obtained from a male donor with multiple myeloma. CDR3 region: CASSLEGAHYEQYF. DNA of the CDR3: TGTGCCAGCAGCTTGGAAGGAGCCCACTACGAGCAGTACTTC.